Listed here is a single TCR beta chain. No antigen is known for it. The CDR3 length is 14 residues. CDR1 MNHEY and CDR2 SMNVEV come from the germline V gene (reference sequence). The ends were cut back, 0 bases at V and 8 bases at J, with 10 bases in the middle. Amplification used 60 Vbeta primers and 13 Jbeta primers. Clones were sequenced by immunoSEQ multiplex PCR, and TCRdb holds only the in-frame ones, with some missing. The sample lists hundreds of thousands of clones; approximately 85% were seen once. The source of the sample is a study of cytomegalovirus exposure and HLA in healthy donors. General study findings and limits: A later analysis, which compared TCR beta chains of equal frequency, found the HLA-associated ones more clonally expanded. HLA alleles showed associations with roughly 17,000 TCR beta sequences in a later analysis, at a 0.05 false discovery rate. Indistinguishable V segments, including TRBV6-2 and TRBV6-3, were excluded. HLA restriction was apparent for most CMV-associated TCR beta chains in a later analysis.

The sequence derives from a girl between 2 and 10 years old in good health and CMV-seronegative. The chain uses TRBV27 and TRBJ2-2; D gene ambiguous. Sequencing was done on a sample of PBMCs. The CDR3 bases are TGTGCCAGCAGTTTATCTTCAATCAGGGGGGAGCTGTTTTTT. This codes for CASSLSSIRGELFF.